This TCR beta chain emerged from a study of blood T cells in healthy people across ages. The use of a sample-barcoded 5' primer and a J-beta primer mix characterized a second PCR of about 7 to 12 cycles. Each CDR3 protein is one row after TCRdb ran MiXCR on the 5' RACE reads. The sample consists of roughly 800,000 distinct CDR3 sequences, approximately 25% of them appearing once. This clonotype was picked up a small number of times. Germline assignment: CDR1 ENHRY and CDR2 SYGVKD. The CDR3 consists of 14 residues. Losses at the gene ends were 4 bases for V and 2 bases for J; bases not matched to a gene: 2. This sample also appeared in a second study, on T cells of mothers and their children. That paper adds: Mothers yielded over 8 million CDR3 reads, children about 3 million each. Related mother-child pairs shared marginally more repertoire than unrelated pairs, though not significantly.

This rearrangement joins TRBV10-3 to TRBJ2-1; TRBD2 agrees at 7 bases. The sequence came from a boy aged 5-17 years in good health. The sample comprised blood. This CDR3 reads CAISGSGTYNEQFF. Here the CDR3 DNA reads TGTGCCATCAGTGGGAGCGGGACCTACAATGAGCAGTTCTTC.